This T cell receptor beta chain is drawn from a study of shared clonotypes between healthy human individuals. In the case of this clone: Antigen: not known.

The junction had 5 bases not matched to a gene; V was cut back by 5 bases and J by 1 base. The CDR3 loop spans 18 amino acids. CDR1 is SGHNT and CDR2 is YENEEA in the germline V gene. Notes on the study in general: With few donors, the genetic and exposure-history diversity represented was limited.

Genomic DNA of each subset was evenly split across several immunoSEQ plates. The sequencing of unsorted PBMC DNA took place on ten immunoSEQ deep assay plates. TCRdb's table, derived via immunoSEQ multiplex PCR, lists solely in-frame clones and lacks some. Among fewer than 600,000 clones listed, roughly three quarters were seen once. The receptor comes from a woman in her thirties or forties in good health. Some clones in this sample may be carry-over from other donors' samples. The source material was PBMCs. The chain is built from TRBV11-3 and TRBJ2-2, with 15 nucleotides matching TRBD2. DNA of the CDR3: TGTGCCAGCAGCCCAGGACTAGCGGGAGGGGAGAACACCGGGGAGCTGTTTTTT. The encoded protein is CASSPGLAGGENTGELFF.